What follows describes a single TCR beta chain. This clonotype was detected a few times. Its antigen is still unknown. Per-base quality was not reported, and no clone a single base away is much larger than it. The CDR3 runs 17 amino acids, cysteine and phenylalanine included. Only the CDR3 region is kept as DNA, spanning 51 bases read in frame from base 1. According to the germline V gene (reference sequence), CDR1 reads DFQATT and CDR2 reads SNEGSKA. Trimming costs V 0 bases and J 9 bases, and their ends lie 24 bases apart. Libraries were prepared through 5' RACE. The sample was run on an Illumina HiSeq 2500. A second PCR of about 6 to 11 cycles was run with a J-beta primer mix and a sample-barcoded 5' primer. A template-switch 5' adaptor carrying 12 random nucleotides introduced a unique molecular identifier onto each TCR beta cDNA molecule. Each sample yielded at least 3 million CDR3-containing paired-end reads. The Mint cDNA synthesis kit, primed by a TRBC-specific oligonucleotide, was used to synthesize first-strand cDNA from all RNA. All cDNA was treated with uracil-DNA glycosylase and then went through a first 18-cycle PCR with the universal primers M1SS and BC2_uni_R. For the original study's pipeline: Each sample was normalized by randomly selecting 1 million high-quality reads, each carrying a distinct molecular identifier. Instead of being binned into consensus sequences, reads that shared molecular identifiers were thrown out. MiTCR, with a Q25 quality threshold and the strictest error-elimination algorithm, was used for CDR3 identification, clonotype clustering and error correction. A nonparametric unseen species model with Euler transformation was used to estimate lower-bound total TCR beta diversity. Through fastp at Q25 and MiXCR, TCRdb rebuilt clones from the public reads, retaining in-frame beta chains. Rows with one shared CDR3 protein collapse into an entry with the most common genes and DNA. None of the V and J calls come from the authors' own analysis; TCRdb made them. The sample table lists more than 1.4 million distinct CDR3 sequences, about 40% of them with a count of one. The ten largest clones take up 7.9% of the sample.

This entry comes from a study of blood T cells in healthy people across ages (dated by TCRdb to between 2014 and 2017). Broadly, across the study: In model experiments, template switching captured roughly one uniquely barcoded TCR beta cDNA molecule for every two T cells. Age-related changes in TCR beta repertoire diversity were measured in the study by deep sequencing normalized with unique cDNA molecular identifiers. The donors were divided into four age groups: young (average approximately 17 years), middle-aged (about 39), aged (around 59) and long-lived (about 84). Donors of different ages were randomly distributed across sequencing lanes to avoid experimental bias. For two donors (one aged 18 to 30 and one aged 80 or older), the study analyzed two additional independent replicas of 1 million unique cDNA reads from the same blood draw.

The donors were roughly 39 Caucasian individuals from Russia, aged about 6 to 95 years, who were systemically healthy. Roughly 9.5 milliliters of peripheral blood were drawn from each donor into EDTA-treated Vacutainer tubes. Ficoll-Paque density-gradient centrifugation was used to isolate PBMCs, with at least 7 million obtained per sample. Total RNA was extracted from PBMCs with Trizol reagent, with at least 6 micrograms obtained per sample. For every donor, an aliquot of PBMCs went through flow cytometry to measure the percentages of naive CD45RAhigh/CD27high T cells. On the study overall, not on this receptor specifically: Estimates of total diversity from one million sequenced T cells were regarded as lower bounds and underestimates. Because the CMV infection status of the donors was unknown, age-related changes in expanded clonotypes may potentially have been confounded. The percentage of naive T cells measured by flow cytometry correlated strongly with observed TCR beta diversity. Observed TCR beta diversity per million T cells fell roughly linearly with age, and a significant reduction was already apparent by age roughly 40. The long-lived group showed more naive CD4+ T cells, fewer expanded clones and increased TCR diversity than the aged group, suggesting age selection. Because profiling used bulk unsorted PBMCs, naive and antigen-experienced compartments could not be compared conclusively.

The rearrangement combines TRBV20-1 with TRBJ2-1; a confident D gene designation cannot be given. The sequence derives from a woman aged 18-29 years in good health. Sequenced sample: blood. This receptor has the CDR3 CSARDYLLGVAKAEQFF. The nucleotide sequence reads TGCAGTGCTAGAGATTACCTGTTGGGCGTTGCGAAGGCTGAGCAGTTCTTC.